Listed here are 15 T cell receptor beta chains from one sample, sequenced in a study of CD8+ T cells in alopecia areata. RNA, once extracted, was reverse transcribed into cDNA for use as the sequencing template. Data came from immunoSEQ multiplex PCR; TCRdb stores just in-frame clones and leaves some out. Here the sample spans some 220,000 clones, around three fifths being singletons. Described treatment: oral pan-JAK inhibitor, 5-10 mg twice daily. Sequencing used CD4+ T cells sorted from blood, obtained at week 4, from a patient treated with tofacitinib. These receptors were collected from a human donor with alopecia areata.

This clone was seen a handful of times. V usage is TRBV29-1 and J usage is TRBJ1-1, with D unclear. The germline V and J ends were trimmed by 4 bases and 0 bases, with 9 bases remaining between them. The CDR3 consists of 13 residues. The V gene's germline CDR1 is SQVTM and CDR2 ANQGSEA. The CDR3 nucleotides read TGCAGCGTTGTGGACGGAATGAACACTGAAGCTTTCTTT. This translates into CSVVDGMNTEAFF. Filled out from reference TRBV29-1 and TRBJ1-1, the complete variable domain reads SAVISQKPSRDICQRGTSLTIQCQVDSQVTMMFWYRQQPGQSLTLIATANQGSEATYESGFVIDKFPISRPNLTFSTLTVSNMSPEDSSIYLCSVVDGMNTEAFFGQGTRLTVV.

This chain uses TRBV5-1 with TRBJ1-4; 8 bases are shared with TRBD1. The CDR3 runs to 14 residues. The germline V gene encodes CDR1 SGHRS and CDR2 YFSETQ. V shed 4 bases and J 4 bases; nucleotides not matched to a gene: 3. DNA for the CDR3: TGCGCCAGCAGCCGGACAGGGAATAATGAAAAACTGTTTTTT. This translates into CASSRTGNNEKLFF.

Only one count was recorded for this clone. The chain is built from TRBV15 and TRBJ1-5; no reliable D call. The CDR3 totals 14 residues. Trimming cost V 4 bases and J 2 bases, with 9 bases left between them. Germline V gives CDR1 LNHNV, CDR2 YYDKDF (reference sequence). The CDR3 DNA reads as TGTGCCACCAGCATGAAGGTGGGCAATCAGCCCCAGCATTTT. Its protein is CATSMKVGNQPQHF.

This clone was seen a handful of times. The genes are TRBV29-1 and TRBJ2-7; TRBD2 aligns across 7 bases. Looked up from germline, CDR1 is SQVTM and CDR2 is ANQGSEA. The CDR3 spans 15 residues. The V and J ends lost 2 bases and 6 bases, in that order; junction bases with no gene match: 13. CDR3 amino acids: CSVEPNRGVGSEQYF. The CDR3 region has the DNA TGCAGCGTTGAACCAAACCGGGGGGTTGGGTCCGAGCAGTACTTC.

This sequence joins TRBV9 and TRBJ2-7; D might be TRBD1 or TRBD2, each matching 5 bases. This CDR3 has 14 amino acids. The V gene's germline CDR1 is SGDLS and CDR2 YYNGEE. Trimming left V 7 bases short and J 6 bases short, with 20 bases between. The CDR3 nucleotides are TGTGCCAGCGGAAGGGACCCGGGAACGGGCGAGCAGTACTTC. Translating gives CASGRDPGTGEQYF.

The chain joins TRBV7-9 to TRBJ2-3, with 9 bases fitting TRBD2. This CDR3 is built from 17 residues. Germline CDR1 and CDR2: SEHNR and FQNEAQ (reference sequence). V was pared by 0 bases and J by 0 bases, with 4 bases of the junction left unmatched. DNA for the CDR3: TGTGCCAGCAGCTTAGCCCTAGCGGGGAGAAGCACAGATACGCAGTATTTT. Translation: CASSLALAGRSTDTQYF.

This clone was seen many times. The CDR3: CSVEEGVAEQYF. The CDR3 nucleotides read TGCAGCGTTGAGGAGGGAGTCGCCGAGCAGTACTTC. The chain employs TRBV29-1 and TRBJ2-7; possibly TRBD2 for D (6 bases). Germline V gene data show CDR1 as SQVTM and CDR2 as ANQGSEA. This CDR3 has 12 residues. V shed 3 bases and J shed 6 bases, with 12 bases lying between them.

The chain joins TRBV15 to TRBJ1-2; 9 bases fit TRBD1. This CDR3 comprises 16 residues. V lost 5 bases, J lost 1 base, and 8 bases stayed unmatched. Germline assignment: CDR1 LNHNV and CDR2 YYDKDF (reference sequence). The DNA for the CDR3 is TGTGCCACCAGCCCCGACCGGGACAGGGTTAACTATGGCTACACCTTC. Protein: CATSPDRDRVNYGYTF.

The chain has TRBV7-9 and TRBJ2-3; 9 nucleotides match TRBD2. V dropped 1 base and J dropped 1; count of bases not matched to a gene: 0. Germline CDR1 reads SEHNR; CDR2 reads FQNEAQ (reference sequence). The CDR3 totals 15 residues. This chain's CDR3 is CASSLGGGGTDTQYF. The CDR3 bases are TGTGCCAGCAGCTTAGGCGGGGGGGGCACAGATACGCAGTATTTT.

Written as DNA, the CDR3 is TGTGCCAGCAGCTTAGGGCACAAGAGGAACACTGAAGCTTTCTTT. Translated, it gives CASSLGHKRNTEAFF. The V gene is TRBV7-2, the J gene TRBJ1-1, with D unresolved. Germline V gene sequence: CDR1 SGHTA, CDR2 FQGNSA. The CDR3 has 15 amino acids. V was cut by 1 base and J by 1 base, with 10 bases left in between.

The chain links TRBV7-2 to TRBJ2-5; the D is unclear. Per the germline V gene, CDR1 is SGHTA and CDR2 is FQGNSA. The CDR3 contains 12 residues. The V end lost 2 bases, the J end lost 2 bases, and 3 bases lay between the germline ends. The CDR3 loop reads CASSLYQETQYF. The CDR3 nucleotides read TGTGCCAGCAGCTTATATCAAGAGACCCAGTACTTC.

V is TRBV30 and J is TRBJ2-3; D is tentatively TRBD1 or TRBD2 (6 bases each). The CDR3 loop spans 13 amino acids. Trimming shortened V by 3 bases and J by 6 bases, and 13 bases separated the two germline ends. CDR1 GTSNPN and CDR2 SVGIG come from the germline V gene (reference sequence). The CDR3 coding sequence is TGTGCCTGGAGACTGACGGGGGCGGATACGCAGTATTTT. This gives the protein CAWRLTGADTQYF.

The CDR3 sequence: CASSRTDNEQFF. The CDR3 region has the DNA TGTGCCAGCAGTAGGACCGACAATGAGCAGTTCTTC. This chain uses TRBV5-4 with TRBJ2-1; D ambiguous. V gave up 5 bases and J gave up 5 bases, with 8 bases separating them. The CDR3 has 12 residues. The germline gives CDR1 SGHNT, CDR2 YYREEE (reference sequence).

This chain joins TRBV15 and TRBJ2-6; D is undetermined. Germline CDR1 is LNHNV and CDR2 is YYDKDF (reference sequence). V lost 0 bases and J lost 4, with 4 bases in between. The CDR3 has 14 residues. DNA for the CDR3: TGTGCCACCAGCAGAGATTCCGGGGCCAACGTCCTGACTTTC. Its translation is CATSRDSGANVLTF.

The V and J genes are TRBV29-1 and TRBJ2-7, with D possibly being TRBD2 (6 bases). Germline assignment: CDR1 SQVTM and CDR2 ANQGSEA. This CDR3 spans 13 amino acids. V shed 3 bases and J shed 2 bases, with 11 bases lying between them. CDR3 amino acids: CSVEGPGAYEQYF. The CDR3 DNA reads as TGCAGCGTTGAGGGACCGGGGGCCTACGAGCAGTACTTC.